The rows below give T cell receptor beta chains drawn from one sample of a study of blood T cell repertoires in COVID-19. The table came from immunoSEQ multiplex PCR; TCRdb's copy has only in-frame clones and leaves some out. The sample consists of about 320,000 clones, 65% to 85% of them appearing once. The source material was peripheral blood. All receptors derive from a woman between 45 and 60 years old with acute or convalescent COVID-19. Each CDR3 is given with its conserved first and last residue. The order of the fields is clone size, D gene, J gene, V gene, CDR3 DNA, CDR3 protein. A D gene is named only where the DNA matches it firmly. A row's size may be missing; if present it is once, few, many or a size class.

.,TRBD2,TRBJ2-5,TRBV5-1,TGCGCCAGCAAACCGGGACTAGCGGCTCAAGAGACCCAGTACTTC,CASKPGLAAQETQYF
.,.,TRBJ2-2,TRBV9,TGTGCCAGCAGCCTCCCGGGGGCGGGAGTCACCGGGGAGCTGTTTTTT,CASSLPGAGVTGELFF
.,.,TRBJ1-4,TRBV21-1,TGTGCCAGCAGCAAACCACCAGGACAGGGTGAAAAACTGTTTTTT,CASSKPPGQGEKLFF
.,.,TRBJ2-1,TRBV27,TGTGCCAGCAGTCTTTACAATGAGCAGTTCTTC,CASSLYNEQFF
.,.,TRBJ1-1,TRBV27,TGTGCTGCAGCTAAAGCAGCGGGGAGGGGCACTGAAGCTTTCTTT,CAAAKAAGRGTEAFF
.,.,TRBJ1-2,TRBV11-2,TGTGCCAGCAGCGAGCGGAGGGTGGGCCATGGCTACACCTTC,CASSERRVGHGYTF
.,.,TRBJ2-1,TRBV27,TGTGCCAGCAGTCTCACAGTAAGCTCCTACAATGAGCAGTTCTTC,CASSLTVSSYNEQFF
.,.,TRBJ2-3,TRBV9,TGTGCCAGCAGCGTGAGTTCTAGCACAGATACGCAGTATTTT,CASSVSSSTDTQYF
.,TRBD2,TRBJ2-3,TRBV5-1,TGCGCCAGCAGCTTGGTCGCGGGGGGGCCAGGGACAGATACGCAGTATTTT,CASSLVAGGPGTDTQYF
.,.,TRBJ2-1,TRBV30,TGTGCCTTGAGGGGACTTGCCGTCGTGAATGAGCAGTTCTTC,CALRGLAVVNEQFF
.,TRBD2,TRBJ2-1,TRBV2,TGTGCCAGCAGCACACTAGCGGGGGCCGCCGGCGAGCAGTTCTTC,CASSTLAGAAGEQFF
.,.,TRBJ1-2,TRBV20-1,TGCAGCACGGACAGAAACTATGGCTACACCTTC,CSTDRNYGYTF
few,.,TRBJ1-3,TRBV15,.,CATSRVFGQDGNTIYF
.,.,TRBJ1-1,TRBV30,TGTGCCTGCGGACAGTTGAACACTGAAGCTTTCTTT,CACGQLNTEAFF
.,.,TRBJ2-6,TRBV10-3,TGTGCCATCAGTGATCCTACCCGCTCTGGGGCCAACGTCCTGACTTTC,CAISDPTRSGANVLTF
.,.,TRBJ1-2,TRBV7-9,TGTGCCAGCAGCCCCCAGGGAAGCGGCTACACCTTC,CASSPQGSGYTF
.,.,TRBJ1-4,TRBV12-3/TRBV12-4,TGTGCCAGCAGCGTACGAGATGGTGAAAAACTGTTTTTT,CASSVRDGEKLFF
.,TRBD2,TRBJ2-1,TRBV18,TGTGCCAGCTCAAGGTATCTAGCGGCCTACAATGAGCAGTTCTTC,CASSRYLAAYNEQFF
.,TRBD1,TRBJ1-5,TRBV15,TGTGCCACCAGCAGTGGAAGGGGGCCTCAGCCCCAGCATTTT,CATSSGRGPQPQHF
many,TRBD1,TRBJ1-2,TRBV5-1,TGCGCCAGCAGCCCGGGGGACAGGGAGGCCCATGGCTACACCTTC,CASSPGDREAHGYTF
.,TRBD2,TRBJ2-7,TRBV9,TGTGCCAGCAGCCGATCAGCGGGAGTTACCTCCTACGAGCAGTACTTC,CASSRSAGVTSYEQYF
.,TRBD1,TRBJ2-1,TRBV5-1,TGCGCCAGCAGCAACCGGGACAGGGGCTCCAATGAGCAGTTCTTC,CASSNRDRGSNEQFF
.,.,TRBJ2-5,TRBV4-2,TGTGCCAGCAGCCAAGGGAGAGGGCAGGCGGGAGAGACCCAGTACTTC,CASSQGRGQAGETQYF
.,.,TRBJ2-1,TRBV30,TGTGCCTGGGCACCGGGGTACAATGAGCAGTTCTTC,CAWAPGYNEQFF
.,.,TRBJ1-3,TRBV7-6,TGTGCCAGCAGCGCGACCGGGGGGTTGAGCTCTGGAAACACCATATATTTT,CASSATGGLSSGNTIYF
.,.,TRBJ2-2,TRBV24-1,TGTGCCACCAGCGAATTCACTCCCGGGGAGCTGTTTTTT,CATSEFTPGELFF
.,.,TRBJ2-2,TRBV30,TGTGCCCAAGGGGGACCAACGAACACCGGGGAGCTGTTTTTT,CAQGGPTNTGELFF
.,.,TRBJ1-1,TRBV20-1,TGCAGTGCTAGTCGAGGGGGAGGGACTGAAGCTTTCTTT,CSASRGGGTEAFF
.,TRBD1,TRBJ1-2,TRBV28,TGTGCCAGCAGCTCCTCTGGGACAGGGAATGGCTACACCTTC,CASSSSGTGNGYTF
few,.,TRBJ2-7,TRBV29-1,TGCAGCGTTGGACGCTCGAGGAACGAGCAGTACTTC,CSVGRSRNEQYF
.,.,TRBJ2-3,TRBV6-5,TGTGCCAGCAGGCAGGGTCCCAACACAGATACGCAGTATTTT,CASRQGPNTDTQYF
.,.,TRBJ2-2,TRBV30,TGTGCCTGGAGCGGTATGAACACCGGGGAGCTGTTTTTT,CAWSGMNTGELFF
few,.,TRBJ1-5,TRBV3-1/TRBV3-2,TGTGCCAGCAGCCCGGACCAGGGGATCAATCAGCCCCAGCATTTT,CASSPDQGINQPQHF
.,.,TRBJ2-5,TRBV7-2,TGTGCCAGCAGCTTAGCTTTAATGTCTCAAGAGACCCAGTACTTC,CASSLALMSQETQYF
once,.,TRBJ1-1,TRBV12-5,TGTGCTAGTGGTTTCGGGGTTGAAGCTTTCTTT,CASGFGVEAFF
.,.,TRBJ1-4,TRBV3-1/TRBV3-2,TGTGCCAGCAGCCAACAGGGAACTAATGAAAAACTGTTTTTT,CASSQQGTNEKLFF
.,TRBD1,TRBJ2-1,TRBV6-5,TGTGCCAGCAGTCGTTTAGACAGGGAATACAATGAGCAGTTCTTC,CASSRLDREYNEQFF
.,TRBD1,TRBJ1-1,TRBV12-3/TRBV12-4,TGTGCCAGCAGGTGGACAGGGTTGTCTGAAGCTTTCTTT,CASRWTGLSEAFF
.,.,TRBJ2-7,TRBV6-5,TGTGCCAGCCTGCCCTTAAGCCTTAGCTCCTACGAGCAGTACTTC,CASLPLSLSSYEQYF
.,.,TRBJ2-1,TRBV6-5,TGTGCCAGCAGTTCTACTGGCAATGAGCAGTTCTTC,CASSSTGNEQFF
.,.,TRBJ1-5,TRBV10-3,TGTGCCATCAGTGAGCTGGGTACAGCCGATCAGCCCCAGCATTTT,CAISELGTADQPQHF
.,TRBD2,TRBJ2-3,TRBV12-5,TGTGCTAGTGGGGCCTGGACTAGCGCCACAGATACGCAGTATTTT,CASGAWTSATDTQYF
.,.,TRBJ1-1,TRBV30,TGTGCCTGGAGTGATATATATTACACTGAAGCTTTCTTT,CAWSDIYYTEAFF
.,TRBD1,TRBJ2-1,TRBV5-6,TGTGCCAGCAGCAGGGGGCGGTACGATGAGCAGTTCTTC,CASSRGRYDEQFF
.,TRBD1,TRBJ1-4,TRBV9,TGTGCCAGCAGCTCATTGGGAAGACAGGGAGAAAAACTGTTTTTT,CASSSLGRQGEKLFF
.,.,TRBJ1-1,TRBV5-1,TGCGCCAGCAGCGATCAGGACAGAGTAGGTGAAGCTTTCTTT,CASSDQDRVGEAFF
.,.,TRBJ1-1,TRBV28,TGTGCCAGCAGTTTAACGGCGGGGCCTTGGGTGGGCACTGAAGCTTTCTTT,CASSLTAGPWVGTEAFF
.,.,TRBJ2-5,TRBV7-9,TGTGCCAGCAGCGCAATGACAGGCCGACAAGAGACCCAGTACTTC,CASSAMTGRQETQYF
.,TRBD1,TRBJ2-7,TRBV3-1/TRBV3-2,TGTGCCAGCAGCCAAGGGGACAGCTCCTACGAGCAGTACTTC,CASSQGDSSYEQYF
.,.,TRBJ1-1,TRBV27,TGTGCCAGCAGTTTCCGACCGGGAGGCACTGAAGCTTTCTTT,CASSFRPGGTEAFF
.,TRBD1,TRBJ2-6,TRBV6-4,TGTGCCAGCAGTGACTCTTTGGGACAGGGGGCATCTGGGGCCAACGTCCTGACTTTC,CASSDSLGQGASGANVLTF
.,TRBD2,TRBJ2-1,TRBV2,TGTGCCAGCAAGAGGGGGACTAGCGGGGGGCCAGCCTACAATGAGCAGTTCTTC,CASKRGTSGGPAYNEQFF
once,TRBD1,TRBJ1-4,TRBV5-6,TGTGCCAGCAGCTTGGCGGCAGGGGGGAATGAAAAACTGTTTTTT,CASSLAAGGNEKLFF
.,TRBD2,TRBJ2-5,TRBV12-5,TGTGCTAGTGGTCCGGGACAACTAGCGGGGGTTTTGGAGACCCAGTACTTC,CASGPGQLAGVLETQYF